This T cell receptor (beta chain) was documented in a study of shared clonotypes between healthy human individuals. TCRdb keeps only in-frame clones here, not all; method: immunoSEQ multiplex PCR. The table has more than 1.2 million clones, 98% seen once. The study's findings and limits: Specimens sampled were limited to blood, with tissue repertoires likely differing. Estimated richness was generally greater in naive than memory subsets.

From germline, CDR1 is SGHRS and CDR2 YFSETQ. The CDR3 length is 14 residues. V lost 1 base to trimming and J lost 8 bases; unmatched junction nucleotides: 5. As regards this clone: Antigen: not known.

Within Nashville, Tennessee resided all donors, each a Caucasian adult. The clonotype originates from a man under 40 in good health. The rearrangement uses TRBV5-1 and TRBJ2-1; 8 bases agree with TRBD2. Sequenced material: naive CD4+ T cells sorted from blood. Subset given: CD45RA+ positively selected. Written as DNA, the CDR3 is TGCGCCAGCAGCTTGCGGGAGGGCCGGGATGAGCAGTTCTTC. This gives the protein CASSLREGRDEQFF.